This TCR beta chain was captured in a study of post-analysis software for immune sequencing data. Study as a whole: Relapsing-remitting, secondary progressive and progressive-relapsing forms made up the multiple sclerosis disease courses. Study-level points and caveats: There were five or six TRBV segments more frequent in patients than controls, and TRBV5-6, TRBV5-1 and TRBV20-1 were among them. Strong co-clustering by F measure was evident for samples that had been prepared in the same batch.

Tagging with unique molecular identifiers was a feature of the TCR beta cDNA libraries. TCRdb passed the PCR reads through MiXCR, listing each CDR3 protein once. Of about 770,000 distinct CDR3 sequences detected, roughly 50% appear once; the ten largest clones hold 4% to 5%. Details on this clonotype: Its antigen is undetermined.

V shed 0 bases and J shed 5 bases, with 19 bases lying between them. The CDR3 length is 17 residues. Looked up from germline, CDR1 is ENHRY and CDR2 is SYGVKD. This clonotype was obtained from a girl aged 10-17 years with multiple sclerosis. The J gene is TRBJ2-5, the V gene TRBV10-3, with unresolved D. Input material: blood. Written as DNA, the CDR3 is TGTGCCATCAGTGAGTCGATCTGGTTGAGAGAGAGGGAGACCCAGTACTTC. Its protein product is CAISESIWLRERETQYF.